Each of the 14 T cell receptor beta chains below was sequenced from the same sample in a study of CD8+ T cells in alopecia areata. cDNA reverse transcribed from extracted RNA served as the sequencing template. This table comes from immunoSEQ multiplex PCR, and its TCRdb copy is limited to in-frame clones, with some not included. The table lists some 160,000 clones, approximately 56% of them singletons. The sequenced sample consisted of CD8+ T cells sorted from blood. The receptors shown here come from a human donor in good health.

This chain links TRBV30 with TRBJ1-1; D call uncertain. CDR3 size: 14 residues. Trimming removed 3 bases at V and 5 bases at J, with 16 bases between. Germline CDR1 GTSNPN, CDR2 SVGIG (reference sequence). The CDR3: CAWRNPLSGTEAFF. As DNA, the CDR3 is TGTGCCTGGAGAAATCCTTTATCGGGTACTGAAGCTTTCTTT.

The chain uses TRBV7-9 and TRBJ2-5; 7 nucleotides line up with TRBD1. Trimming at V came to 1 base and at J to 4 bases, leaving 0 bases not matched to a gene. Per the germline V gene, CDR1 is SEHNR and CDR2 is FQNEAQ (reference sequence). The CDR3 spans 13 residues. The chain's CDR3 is CASSLDRGETQYF. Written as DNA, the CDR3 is TGTGCCAGCAGCTTAGACAGGGGAGAGACCCAGTACTTC.

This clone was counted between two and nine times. The DNA of the CDR3 is TGTGCCATCAGTGAGACAGGGGGGATCCAAGAGACCCAGTACTTC. Its translation is CAISETGGIQETQYF. This chain uses TRBV10-3 with TRBJ2-5; 8 nucleotides agree with TRBD1. This CDR3 has 15 amino acids. The trim removed 2 bases at V and 1 base at J, leaving 3 bases unmatched. Germline V gene sequence: CDR1 ENHRY, CDR2 SYGVKD.

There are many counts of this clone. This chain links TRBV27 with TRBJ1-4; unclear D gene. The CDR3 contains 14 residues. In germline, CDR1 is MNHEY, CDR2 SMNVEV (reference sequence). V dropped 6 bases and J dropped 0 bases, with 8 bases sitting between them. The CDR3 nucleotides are TGTGCCAGCAGGAGGGCAACAACTAATGAAAAACTGTTTTTT. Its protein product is CASRRATTNEKLFF.

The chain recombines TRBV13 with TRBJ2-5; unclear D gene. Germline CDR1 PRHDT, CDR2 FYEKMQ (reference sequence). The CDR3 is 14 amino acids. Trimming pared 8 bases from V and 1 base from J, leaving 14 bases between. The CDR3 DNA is TGTGCCAGCGGTAGTAGAGCAGGCCAAGAGACCCAGTACTTC. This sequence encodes CASGSRAGQETQYF.

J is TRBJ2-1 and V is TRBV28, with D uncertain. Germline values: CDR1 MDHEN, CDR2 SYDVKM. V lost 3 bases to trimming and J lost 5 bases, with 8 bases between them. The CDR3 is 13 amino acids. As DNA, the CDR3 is TGTGCCAGCAGTTTCAGTACACACAATGAGCAGTTCTTC. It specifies CASSFSTHNEQFF.

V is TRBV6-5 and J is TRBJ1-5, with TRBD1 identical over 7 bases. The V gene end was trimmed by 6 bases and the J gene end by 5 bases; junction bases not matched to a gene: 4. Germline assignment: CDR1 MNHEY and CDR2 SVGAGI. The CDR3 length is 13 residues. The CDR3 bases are TGTGCCAGCAGCCTCGGACAGGATCAGCCCCAGCATTTT. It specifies CASSLGQDQPQHF.

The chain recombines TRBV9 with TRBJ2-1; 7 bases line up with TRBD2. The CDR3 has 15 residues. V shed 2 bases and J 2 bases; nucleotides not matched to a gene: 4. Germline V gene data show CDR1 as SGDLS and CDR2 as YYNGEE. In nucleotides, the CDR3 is TGTGCCAGCAGCGTCGGCGGGAGTACCTACAATGAGCAGTTCTTC. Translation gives CASSVGGSTYNEQFF.

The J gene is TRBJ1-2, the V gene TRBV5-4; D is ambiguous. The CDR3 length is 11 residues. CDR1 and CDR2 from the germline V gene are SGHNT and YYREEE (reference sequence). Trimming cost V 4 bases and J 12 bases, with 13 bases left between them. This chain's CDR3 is CASSRAGVDTF. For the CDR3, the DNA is TGTGCCAGCAGCAGGGCCGGGGTAGACACCTTC.

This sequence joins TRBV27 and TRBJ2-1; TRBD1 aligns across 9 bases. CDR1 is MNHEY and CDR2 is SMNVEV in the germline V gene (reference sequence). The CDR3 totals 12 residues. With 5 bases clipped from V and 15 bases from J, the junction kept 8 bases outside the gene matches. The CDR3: CASSPGQGIGFF. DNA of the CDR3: TGTGCCAGCAGTCCAGGACAGGGGATCGGGTTCTTC.

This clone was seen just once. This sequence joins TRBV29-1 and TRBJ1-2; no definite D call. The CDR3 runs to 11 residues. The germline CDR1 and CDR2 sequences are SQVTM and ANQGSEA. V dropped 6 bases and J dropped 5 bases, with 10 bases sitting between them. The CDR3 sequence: CSVPAGYGYTF. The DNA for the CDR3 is TGCAGCGTCCCGGCGGGGTATGGCTACACCTTC.

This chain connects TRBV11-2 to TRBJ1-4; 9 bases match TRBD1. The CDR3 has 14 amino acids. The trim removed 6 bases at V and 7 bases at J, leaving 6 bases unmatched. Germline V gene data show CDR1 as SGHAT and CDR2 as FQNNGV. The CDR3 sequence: CASRTQGAPEKLFF. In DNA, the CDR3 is TGTGCCAGCAGAACACAGGGGGCGCCTGAAAAACTGTTTTTT.

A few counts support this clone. The CDR3 DNA reads TGCGCCAGCAGCTTGTTCGGCACAGATACGCAGTATTTT. Translating it yields CASSLFGTDTQYF. This chain joins TRBV5-1 and TRBJ2-3; no firm D call. Germline CDR1 SGHRS, CDR2 YFSETQ. Trimming removed 1 base from V and 1 base from J, with 4 bases in between. This CDR3 contains 13 residues.

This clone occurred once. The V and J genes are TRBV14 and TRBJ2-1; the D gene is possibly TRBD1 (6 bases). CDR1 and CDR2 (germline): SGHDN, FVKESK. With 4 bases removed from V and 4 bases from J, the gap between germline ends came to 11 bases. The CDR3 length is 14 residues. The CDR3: CASSLSQGYNEQFF. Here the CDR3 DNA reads TGTGCCAGCAGCCTCTCTCAGGGGTACAATGAGCAGTTCTTC.